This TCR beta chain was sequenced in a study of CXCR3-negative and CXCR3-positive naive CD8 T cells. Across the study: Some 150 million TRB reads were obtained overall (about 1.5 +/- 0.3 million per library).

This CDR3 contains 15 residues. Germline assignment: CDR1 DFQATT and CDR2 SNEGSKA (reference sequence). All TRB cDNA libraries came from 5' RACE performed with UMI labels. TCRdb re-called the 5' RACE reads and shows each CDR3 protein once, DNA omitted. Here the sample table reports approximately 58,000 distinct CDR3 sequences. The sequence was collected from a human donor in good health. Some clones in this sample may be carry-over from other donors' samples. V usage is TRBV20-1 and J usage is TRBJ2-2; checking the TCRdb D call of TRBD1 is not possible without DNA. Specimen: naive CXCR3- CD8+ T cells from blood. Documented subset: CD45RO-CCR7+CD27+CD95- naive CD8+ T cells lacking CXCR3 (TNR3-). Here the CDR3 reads CSARLPGQGAGELFF.